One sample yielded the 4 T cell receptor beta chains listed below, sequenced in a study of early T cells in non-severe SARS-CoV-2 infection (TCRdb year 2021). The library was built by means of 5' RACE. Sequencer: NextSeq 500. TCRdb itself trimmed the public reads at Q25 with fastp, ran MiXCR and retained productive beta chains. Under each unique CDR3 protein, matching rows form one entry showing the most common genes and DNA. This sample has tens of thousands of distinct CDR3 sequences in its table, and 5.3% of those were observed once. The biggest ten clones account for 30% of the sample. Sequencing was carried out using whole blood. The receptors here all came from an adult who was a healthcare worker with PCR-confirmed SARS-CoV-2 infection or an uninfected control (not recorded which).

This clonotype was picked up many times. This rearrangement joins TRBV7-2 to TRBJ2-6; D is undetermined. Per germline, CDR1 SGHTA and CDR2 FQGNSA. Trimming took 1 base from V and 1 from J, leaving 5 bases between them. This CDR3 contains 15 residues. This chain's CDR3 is CASSLVSSGANVLTF. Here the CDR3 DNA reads TGTGCCAGCAGCTTAGTCTCGTCTGGGGCCAACGTCCTGACTTTC.

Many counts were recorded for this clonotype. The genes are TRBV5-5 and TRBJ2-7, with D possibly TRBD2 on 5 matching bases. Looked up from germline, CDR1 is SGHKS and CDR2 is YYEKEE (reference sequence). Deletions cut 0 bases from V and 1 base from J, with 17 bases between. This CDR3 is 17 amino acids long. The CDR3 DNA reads TGTGCCAGCAGCTTGGCCCCCCACAGCGGTTCTTCCTACGAGCAGTACTTC. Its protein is CASSLAPHSGSSYEQYF.

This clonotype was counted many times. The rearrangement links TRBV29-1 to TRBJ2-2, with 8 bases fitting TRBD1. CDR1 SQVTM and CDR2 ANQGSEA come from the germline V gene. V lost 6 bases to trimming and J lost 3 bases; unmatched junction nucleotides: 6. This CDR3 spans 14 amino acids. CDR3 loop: CSVSGTGYTGELFF. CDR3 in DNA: TGCAGCGTATCCGGGACAGGCTACACCGGGGAGCTGTTTTTT.

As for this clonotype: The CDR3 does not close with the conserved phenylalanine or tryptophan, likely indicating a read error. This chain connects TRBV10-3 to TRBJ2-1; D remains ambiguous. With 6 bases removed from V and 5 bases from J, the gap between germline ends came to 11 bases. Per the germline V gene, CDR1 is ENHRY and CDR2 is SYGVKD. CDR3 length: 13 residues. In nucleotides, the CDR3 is TGTGCCATCAGGGGCCCCAGGCACAATGAGCAGTTCTCC. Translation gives CAIRGPRHNEQFS.